The rows below give T cell receptor beta chains drawn from one sample of a study of T cells after yellow fever vaccination. TCRdb processed the 5' RACE reads anew with MiXCR; each CDR3 protein has one entry. The sample records some 500,000 distinct CDR3 sequences, around an eighth being singletons. Sample: PBMCs, taken on the day of the yellow fever booster vaccination. These receptors all come from a man aged 25-45 years who received the YFV17D yellow fever vaccine. The CDR3 runs from the conserved cysteine through the conserved F or W. The D gene is left open where the match is weak. Part of the rows lack a size; the others show once, few, many or a class for expanded clones.

>.|TRBV9|few|TRBJ1-2
CASSGYRQFGYTF
TGTGCCAGCAGCGGGTATAGACAATTTGGCTACACCTTC
>.|TRBV19|few|TRBJ2-3
CASSIGPATDTQYF
TGTGCCAGTAGTATCGGCCCGGCCACAGATACGCAGTATTTT
>.|TRBV7-9|few|TRBJ2-7
CASSFFGHGLREQYF
TGTGCCAGCAGCTTTTTTGGCCACGGCCTTCGTGAGCAGTACTTC
>TRBD2|TRBV5-1|few|TRBJ2-1
CASSLARTSGRGNEQFF
TGCGCCAGCAGCTTGGCCAGGACTAGCGGGAGAGGTAATGAGCAGTTCTTC
>.|TRBV18|.|TRBJ2-2
CASSPTRRFAGELFF
TGTGCCAGCTCACCAACTAGGAGGTTCGCCGGGGAGCTGTTTTTT
>.|TRBV30|few|TRBJ2-1
CAWSFDLYNEQFF
TGTGCCTGGAGTTTCGACCTTTACAATGAGCAGTTCTTC
>.|TRBV20-1|.|TRBJ1-2
CSARAFDHPAF
TGCAGTGCTAGAGCGTTCGACCATCCCGCCTTC
>TRBD2|TRBV18|few|TRBJ2-7
CASSPPASGTYEQYF
TGTGCCAGCTCACCACCGGCTAGCGGGACCTACGAGCAGTACTTC
>.|TRBV29-1|few|TRBJ2-5
CSVVKGPEETQYF
TGCAGCGTTGTAAAAGGGCCAGAGGAGACCCAGTACTTC
>.|TRBV7-2|few|TRBJ2-1
CASSLAGVVTYNEQFF
TGTGCCAGCAGCTTGGCTGGGGTGGTGACCTACAATGAGCAGTTCTTC
>.|TRBV7-2|few|TRBJ2-7
CASSLRSAPYEQYF
TGTGCCAGCAGCCTAAGGTCTGCTCCGTACGAGCAGTACTTC
>TRBD2|TRBV5-1|few|TRBJ2-7
CASKPLAGSGEQYF
TGCGCCAGCAAGCCTTTAGCGGGGAGTGGCGAGCAGTACTTC
>TRBD1|TRBV27|few|TRBJ2-7
CASSFTTGVRGEQYF
TGTGCCAGCAGTTTCACGACAGGGGTACGAGGGGAGCAGTACTTC
>.|TRBV20-1|.|TRBJ2-1
CSARDSPYSVSSYNEQFF
TGCAGTGCTAGAGATTCCCCTTATAGCGTCAGCTCCTACAATGAGCAGTTCTTC
>TRBD1|TRBV5-1|few|TRBJ1-5
CASSSNRGGNQPQHF
TGCGCCAGCAGCTCAAACAGGGGCGGCAATCAGCCCCAGCATTTT
>.|TRBV15|many|TRBJ2-6
CATSLAPLLTNVLTF
TGTGCCACCAGCCTAGCTCCCCTCTTAACCAACGTCCTGACTTTC
>.|TRBV20-1|.|TRBJ2-7
CSARGQSAREQYF
TGCAGTGCTAGGGGCCAGTCGGCTCGCGAGCAGTACTTC
>.|TRBV4-3|.|TRBJ2-7
CASSQVRTDPIHEQYF
TGCGCCAGCAGCCAAGTCCGGACGGATCCAATCCACGAGCAGTACTTC
>TRBD2|TRBV4-3|.|TRBJ2-7
CASSQEPSGRGYEQYF
TGCGCCAGCAGCCAAGAACCCAGCGGGAGAGGATACGAGCAGTACTTC
>.|TRBV20-1|.|TRBJ1-2
CSATTSGAGYTF
TGCAGTGCTACAACCAGCGGGGCCGGCTACACCTTC
>TRBD2|TRBV28|few|TRBJ2-1
CASSYSLAGGPDEQFF
TGTGCCAGCAGTTACTCCCTAGCGGGAGGGCCGGACGAGCAGTTCTTC
>TRBD2|TRBV4-1|few|TRBJ2-3
CASSQGLAATDTQYF
TGCGCCAGCAGCCAAGGCCTAGCGGCCACAGATACGCAGTATTTT
>TRBD1|TRBV5-1|few|TRBJ1-2
CASSYDREAYGYTF
TGCGCCAGCAGCTATGACAGGGAGGCATATGGCTACACCTTC
>TRBD2|TRBV7-8|few|TRBJ2-5
CAMGGAGIGETQYF
TGTGCCATGGGTGGAGCGGGAATTGGGGAGACCCAGTACTTC
>TRBD1|TRBV11-2|many|TRBJ2-2
CASSSGQTTGELFF
TGTGCCAGCAGCTCGGGACAGACCACCGGGGAGCTGTTTTTT
>TRBD1|TRBV29-1|.|TRBJ2-7
CSGTGTGGEGEQYF
TGCAGCGGCACCGGGACAGGGGGCGAGGGGGAGCAGTACTTC
>.|TRBV5-1|.|TRBJ1-6
CASSFTNRENSPLHF
TGCGCCAGCAGCTTCACTAACAGGGAGAATTCACCCCTCCACTTT
>.|TRBV4-3|.|TRBJ2-1
CASSQDFRYNEQFF
TGCGCCAGCAGCCAAGACTTCAGATACAATGAGCAGTTCTTC
>.|TRBV29-1|.|TRBJ2-3
CSVDFSSGRTQYF
TGCAGCGTTGACTTTAGCTCAGGGAGGACGCAGTATTTT
>.|TRBV5-1|.|TRBJ2-7
CASSLAGDSNHEQYF
TGCGCCAGCAGCTTGGCCGGCGACAGTAACCACGAGCAGTACTTC
>.|TRBV30|few|TRBJ2-7
CAWSVAGTDPYEQYF
TGTGCCTGGAGTGTAGCCGGGACGGATCCCTACGAGCAGTACTTC
>TRBD1|TRBV24-1|many|TRBJ2-1
CATSDTRQGGYEQFF
TGTGCCACCAGTGATACCCGACAGGGTGGGTATGAGCAGTTCTTC
>.|TRBV21-1|.|TRBJ1-1
CASSSKPSGTPENTEAFF
TGTGCCAGCAGCTCAAAACCGTCCGGGACTCCAGAGAACACTGAAGCTTTCTTT
>TRBD2|TRBV11-2|few|TRBJ2-1
CASSLGASGKLEQFF
TGTGCCAGCAGCTTAGGAGCTAGCGGGAAACTCGAGCAGTTCTTC
>TRBD2|TRBV7-2|.|TRBJ2-1
CASSTSVNSYNEQFF
TGTGCCAGCAGCACTAGCGTCAACTCCTACAATGAGCAGTTCTTC
>TRBD2|TRBV9|many|TRBJ2-5
CASSETSGSKETQYF
TGTGCCAGCAGCGAAACTAGCGGGAGTAAAGAGACCCAGTACTTC
>.|TRBV7-9|few|TRBJ1-3
CASSFSMPGNTIYF
TGTGCCAGCAGCTTCTCTATGCCTGGAAACACCATATATTTT
>.|TRBV6-1|.|TRBJ2-3
CASSPAWGPGSTDTQYF
TGTGCCAGCAGTCCCGCGTGGGGGCCAGGCTCCACAGATACGCAGTATTTT
>.|TRBV15|.|TRBJ1-4
CATSRAHPLGGYEKLFF
TGTGCCACCAGCAGAGCTCATCCACTCGGGGGGTATGAAAAACTGTTTTTT
>TRBD2|TRBV20-1|.|TRBJ2-7
CSASNSGRGGEQYF
TGCAGTGCTTCGAATAGCGGGAGGGGAGGAGAGCAGTACTTC
>TRBD2|TRBV6-1|few|TRBJ2-1
CASKISGSSYNEQFF
TGTGCCAGCAAAATTAGCGGGAGTTCCTACAATGAGCAGTTCTTC
>TRBD2|TRBV7-2|.|TRBJ2-1
CASSLVLWREAGDEQFF
TGTGCCAGCAGCTTAGTCCTGTGGCGGGAGGCGGGGGATGAGCAGTTCTTC
>TRBD1|TRBV7-8|many|TRBJ1-1
CASSLLQGRDGNTEAFF
TGTGCCAGCAGCTTGTTACAGGGGCGTGACGGGAACACTGAAGCTTTCTTT
>.|TRBV12-3/TRBV12-4|few|TRBJ2-4
CATPHSSRLAKNIQYF
TGTGCCACCCCGCACTCCAGTCGTTTAGCCAAAAACATTCAGTACTTC
>.|TRBV11-2|many|TRBJ2-7
CASSLEVVASGLWDEQYF
TGTGCCAGCAGCTTAGAGGTTGTTGCGAGCGGGTTGTGGGACGAGCAGTACTTC
>TRBD2|TRBV2|.|TRBJ2-2
CASGGLAGTGELFF
TGTGCCAGCGGTGGACTAGCGGGGACCGGGGAGCTGTTTTTT
>.|TRBV20-1|few|TRBJ2-3
CSAKLGGRDTQYF
TGCAGTGCCAAGTTAGGGGGGAGAGATACGCAGTATTTT
>.|TRBV7-8|.|TRBJ2-1
CASSLRTGRNNEQFF
TGTGCCAGCAGCTTACGTACAGGACGAAACAATGAGCAGTTCTTC
>.|TRBV20-1|few|TRBJ2-2
CSARRAGAANTGELFF
TGCAGTGCCCGCCGGGCTGGAGCCGCGAACACCGGGGAGCTGTTTTTT
>TRBD1|TRBV7-6|many|TRBJ1-5
CASSLQGGQPQHF
TGTGCCAGCAGCTTACAGGGGGGGCAGCCCCAGCATTTT
>.|TRBV6-6|.|TRBJ1-1
CASTPRVGTEAFF
TGTGCCAGCACTCCCAGGGTGGGGACTGAAGCTTTCTTT
>.|TRBV2|many|TRBJ2-2
CASSDIGINTGELFF
TGTGCCAGCAGTGACATCGGGATAAACACCGGGGAGCTGTTTTTT
>.|TRBV5-1|.|TRBJ2-3
CASSPLGETDTQYF
TGCGCCAGCAGCCCGCTTGGAGAAACAGATACGCAGTATTTT